The 17 T cell receptor beta chains presented below share a single source sample, sequenced in a study of identical twins. MiXCR, applied by TCRdb to the 5' RACE reads, yields one record per CDR3 protein. The sample lists roughly 690,000 distinct CDR3 sequences, around 6.1% occurring once. Sequencing was done on a sample of naive T cells sorted from blood. These receptors all come from a man between 18 and 29 years old in good health.

This clonotype was recorded many times. The gene calls are TRBV18 and TRBJ2-1, with D perhaps TRBD1 (6 bases). The V gene's germline CDR1 is KGHSH and CDR2 LQKENI. V dropped 2 bases and J dropped 6 bases, with 14 bases sitting between them. CDR3 length equals 15 residues. The DNA for the CDR3 is TGTGCCAGCTCACCAGGGCAGGGGTCGGGCAATGAGCAGTTCTTC. Amino acid sequence: CASSPGQGSGNEQFF.

The genes are TRBV27 and TRBJ2-1; TRBD2 aligns across 12 bases. The CDR3 length is 16 residues. After removal of 3 bases from V and 10 bases from J, the junction contained 10 bases not matched to a gene. Germline CDR1 reads MNHEY; CDR2 reads SMNVEV (reference sequence). CDR3 sequence: CASSFDRLAGVGEQFF. CDR3 in DNA: TGTGCCAGCAGTTTTGATCGACTAGCGGGAGTTGGGGAGCAGTTCTTC.

This clonotype was recorded many times. The chain recombines TRBV28 with TRBJ2-5; maybe TRBD1 (5 bases). The germline V gene encodes CDR1 MDHEN and CDR2 SYDVKM. This CDR3 is built from 16 residues. The germline V and J ends were trimmed by 7 bases and 0 bases, with 18 bases remaining between them. CDR3 loop: CASTTWAGQYQETQYF. The CDR3 DNA sequence: TGTGCCAGCACGACGTGGGCAGGGCAGTACCAAGAGACCCAGTACTTC.

This clonotype appeared many times. This chain connects TRBV29-1 to TRBJ1-2; D gene uncertain. Germline V gene lookup returns CDR1 SQVTM and CDR2 ANQGSEA. The CDR3 is 12 amino acids. Trimming took 6 bases from V and 6 from J, leaving 14 bases between them. CDR3 sequence: CSVYDGKNGYTF. Written as DNA, the CDR3 is TGCAGCGTATATGACGGGAAGAATGGCTACACCTTC. Combining the CDR3 with reference TRBV29-1 and TRBJ1-2 gives the whole variable domain SAVISQKPSRDICQRGTSLTIQCQVDSQVTMMFWYRQQPGQSLTLIATANQGSEATYESGFVIDKFPISRPNLTFSTLTVSNMSPEDSSIYLCSVYDGKNGYTFGSGTRLTVV.

The sample holds many counts of this clonotype. The chain couples TRBV5-6 to TRBJ2-7; 9 bases line up with TRBD2. This CDR3 spans 15 amino acids. Germline V gene lookup returns CDR1 SGHDT and CDR2 YYEEEE. Trimming at V came to 2 bases and at J to 2 bases, leaving 5 bases not matched to a gene. DNA for the CDR3: TGTGCCAGCAGCTTAATAGCGGGAGAGGCCTACGAGCAGTACTTC. It specifies CASSLIAGEAYEQYF.

The chain employs TRBV27 and TRBJ2-3, with D perhaps TRBD1 (6 bases). The CDR3 has 14 amino acids. V shed 5 bases and J shed 8 bases, with 17 bases lying between them. Per the germline V gene, CDR1 is MNHEY and CDR2 is SMNVEV (reference sequence). The CDR3 loop is CASSTGQLGATQYF. The CDR3 DNA sequence: TGTGCCAGCAGTACAGGACAGCTTGGGGCTACGCAGTATTTT.

This clonotype was recorded many times. The chain has TRBV20-1 and TRBJ2-1; D ambiguous. Trimming took off 3 bases at V and 6 bases at J, with 6 bases between the two ends. This CDR3 has 11 amino acids. CDR1 is DFQATT and CDR2 is SNEGSKA in the germline V gene (reference sequence). The CDR3 protein is CSASGVNEQFF. The CDR3 DNA reads TGCAGTGCTAGCGGCGTCAATGAGCAGTTCTTC.

This clonotype was seen a handful of times. This chain connects TRBV7-2 to TRBJ2-7; possible D gene TRBD2, 5 bases. V lost 5 bases, J lost 0 bases, and 11 bases lay in between. This CDR3 spans 14 amino acids. From germline, CDR1 is SGHTA and CDR2 FQGNSA. CDR3 loop: CASSQSGSSYEQYV. The CDR3 nucleotides read TGTGCCAGCAGCCAGTCGGGGAGCTCCTACGAGCAGTACGTC.

The chain is built from TRBV3-1 and TRBJ2-1; TRBD2 matches at 8 bases. This CDR3 contains 15 residues. The V segment lost 2 bases and the J segment 7 bases; nucleotides outside the gene matches: 7. CDR1 is LGHDT and CDR2 is YNNKEL in the germline V gene (reference sequence). CDR3 loop: CASSQPGRASNEQFF. The CDR3 nucleotides are TGTGCCAGCAGCCAACCCGGGAGGGCTAGTAATGAGCAGTTCTTC.

This chain's CDR3 is CASSWVSGSTGELFF. The CDR3 bases are TGTGCCAGCAGTTGGGTTAGCGGGAGCACCGGGGAGCTGTTTTTT. V gene TRBV6-2 or TRBV6-3 combines with J gene TRBJ2-2; 9 bases match TRBD2. Germline CDR1 reads MNHEY; CDR2 reads SVGEGT. The J segment lost 4 bases and the V segment lost 4 bases, leaving 4 bases of the junction unmatched. This CDR3 region has 15 residues.

This clonotype was seen repeatedly, ten times or more. The chain is built from TRBV20-1 and TRBJ2-1; TRBD1 matches 10 bases. With V trimmed by 0 bases and J by 6 bases, 5 bases remained unmatched. Germline assignment: CDR1 DFQATT and CDR2 SNEGSKA (reference sequence). The CDR3 totals 15 residues. The CDR3 region is CSARDPGQGPNEQFF. The CDR3 nucleotides read TGCAGTGCTAGAGACCCGGGACAGGGGCCCAATGAGCAGTTCTTC.

This clonotype has more than one count but fewer than ten. The chain employs TRBV4-2 and TRBJ2-2; 9 nucleotides agree with TRBD2. The CDR3 extends over 16 amino acids. V was pared by 8 bases and J by 2 bases, with 9 bases of the junction left unmatched. Per germline, CDR1 LGHNA and CDR2 YNFKEQ. The CDR3 here is CASHPGLAENTGELFF. The CDR3 DNA is TGTGCCAGCCATCCGGGACTAGCTGAAAACACCGGGGAGCTGTTTTTT.

The sample holds many counts of this clonotype. V is TRBV24-1 and J is TRBJ2-1; D is possibly TRBD1 (6 bases). V was cut by 0 bases and J by 8 bases, with 10 bases left in between. CDR3 length equals 14 residues. The germline V gene encodes CDR1 KGHDR and CDR2 SFDVKD. This chain's CDR3 is CATSDLSRGDEQFF. The CDR3 DNA follows: TGTGCCACCAGTGATTTGTCCAGGGGCGATGAGCAGTTCTTC.

V usage is TRBV6-1 and J usage is TRBJ2-4; D is possibly TRBD2 (5 bases). V gave up 6 bases and J gave up 3 bases, with 12 bases separating them. This CDR3 has 14 residues. Germline CDR1 is MNHNS and CDR2 is SASEGT. The CDR3 DNA follows: TGTGCCAGCAGGCCGTCGGGAATCAAAAACATTCAGTACTTC. Protein sequence: CASRPSGIKNIQYF.

The sample holds many counts of this clonotype. V is TRBV9 and J is TRBJ2-3, with D possibly matching TRBD1 (6 bases). Germline V gene lookup returns CDR1 SGDLS and CDR2 YYNGEE. The CDR3 is 16 residues long. V was shortened by 3 bases and J by 0 bases, with 14 bases between the two germline ends. In DNA, the CDR3 is TGTGCCAGCAGCGCCCCGGGACACCGAAGCACAGATACGCAGTATTTT. Residues: CASSAPGHRSTDTQYF.

This chain uses TRBV5-1 with TRBJ2-1, with TRBD2 identical over 16 bases. The CDR3 length is 17 residues. Looked up from germline, CDR1 is SGHRS and CDR2 is YFSETQ. After removal of 3 bases from V and 7 bases from J, the junction contained 7 bases not matched to a gene. Here the CDR3 DNA reads TGCGCCAGCAGCTACAACGGGGGACTAGCGGGAGGGAATGAGCAGTTCTTC. This sequence encodes CASSYNGGLAGGNEQFF.

The chain joins TRBV6-2 or TRBV6-3 to TRBJ2-1; D call uncertain. CDR1 and CDR2 from the germline V gene are MNHEY and SVGEGT. The CDR3 is 10 residues long. Trimming took off 6 bases at V and 12 bases at J, with 9 bases between the two ends. CDR3 sequence: CASRGLVQFF. The CDR3 nucleotides are TGTGCCAGCAGGGGTCTTGTGCAGTTCTTC.